This passage covers 6 T cell receptor beta chains from one sample sequenced in a study of cytomegalovirus exposure and HLA in healthy donors (dated by TCRdb to 2016 to 2017). Library preparation was by the immunoSEQ multiplex PCR assay. A mixture of 60 forward primers for TCR Vbeta segments and 13 reverse primers for TCR Jbeta segments was used in the multiplex PCR. TCRdb's version of the immuneACCESS table is confined to in-frame rearrangements and falls short of the full clone set. An unresolved V gene accounts for under half of the shortfall where checked; the remainder is of unknown origin. This sample is represented by about 82,000 clones; approximately 80% of them were singletons. The ten largest clones take up roughly 12% of the sample. Sequencing input: PBMCs. Receptors originate from a human donor in good health.

This chain connects TRBV2 to TRBJ1-1; the D is unclear. Per the germline V gene, CDR1 is SNHLY and CDR2 is FYNNEI. Trimming shortened V by 4 bases and J by 0 bases, and 18 bases separated the two germline ends. The CDR3 spans 17 residues. The CDR3 region has the DNA TGTGCCAGCAGTGGGGTCGTAGGAGAAACCATGAACACTGAAGCTTTCTTT. This gives the protein CASSGVVGETMNTEAFF.

This clone was counted only a few times. The V gene is TRBV29-1, the J gene TRBJ2-7; D is ambiguous. V dropped 3 bases and J dropped 4 bases, with 10 bases sitting between them. CDR1 is SQVTM and CDR2 is ANQGSEA in the germline V gene. The CDR3 length is 12 residues. The CDR3 DNA follows: TGCAGCGTTGATTCGGCAGGATACGAGCAGTACTTC. It codes for CSVDSAGYEQYF.

This clone was counted a single time. This chain connects TRBV7-8 to TRBJ2-3, with TRBD1 matching 7 bases. This CDR3 spans 15 amino acids. Germline lookup yields CDR1 SGHVS and CDR2 FQNEAQ. V shed 5 bases and J 3 bases; nucleotides not matched to a gene: 8. The CDR3 sequence: CASSLGQVVTDTQYF. The CDR3 nucleotides are TGTGCCAGCAGCCTTGGACAGGTTGTGACAGATACGCAGTATTTT.

The V and J genes are TRBV19 and TRBJ1-4, with 7 bases matching TRBD1. V was clipped by 8 bases and J by 5 bases; unmatched bases: 8. Germline V lookup: CDR1 LNHDA, CDR2 SQIVND (reference sequence). This CDR3 spans 14 amino acids. DNA for the CDR3: TGTGCCAGTTGGCCGGGACAGCCAAATGAAAAACTGTTTTTT. Its protein is CASWPGQPNEKLFF. Variable domain in full (rest from reference TRBV19 and TRBJ1-4): DGGITQSPKYLFRKEGQNVTLSCEQNLNHDAMYWYRQDPGQGLRLIYYSQIVNDFQKGDIAEGYSVSREKKESFPLTVTSAQKNPTAFYLCASWPGQPNEKLFFGSGTQLSVL.

The chain combines TRBV7-2 with TRBJ2-1; unclear D gene. The V and J ends lost 5 bases and 2 bases respectively, with 7 bases between them. Per germline, CDR1 SGHTA and CDR2 FQGNSA. This CDR3 is built from 13 residues. This CDR3 is CASSPVTYNEQFF. CDR3 in DNA: TGTGCCAGCAGCCCTGTTACCTACAATGAGCAGTTCTTC.

The V gene is TRBV7-2, the J gene TRBJ1-6; 7 bases line up with TRBD1. V was clipped by 5 bases and J by 7 bases; unmatched bases: 11. This CDR3 is 16 amino acids long. Germline V gene sequence: CDR1 SGHTA, CDR2 FQGNSA. CDR3 bases: TGTGCCAGCAGCCTCCAGACCGGGACAGCCAATTCACCCCTCCACTTT. This encodes CASSLQTGTANSPLHF.